These 10 T cell receptor beta chains originate from one sample sequenced in a study of beta chain features in type 1 diabetes. Findings of the study overall: Moderate but significant shortening of TCRB CDR3s was recorded in all four CD4+ subsets from Type 1 diabetes patients.

These receptors lack a known antigen. Reverse transcribing all isolated RNA meant expressed TCRB transcripts were sequenced. Data came from immunoSEQ multiplex PCR; TCRdb stores just in-frame clones and leaves some out. This table holds about 710,000 clones, roughly 13% found once. Input material: naive CD4+ T cells from blood. These receptor sequences come from a young man with type 1 diabetes.

This clone came up a few times. The genes are TRBV18 and TRBJ1-4; TRBD1 matches 8 bases. V lost 5 bases, J lost 5 bases, and 4 bases stayed unmatched. Germline-derived CDR1 and CDR2 are KGHSH and LQKENI. The length of the CDR3 is 14 residues. CDR3 sequence reads: CASSWTGLNEKLFF. CDR3 nucleotides: TGTGCCAGCTCATGGACAGGGCTCAATGAAAAACTGTTTTTT.

The gene calls are TRBV7-3 and TRBJ2-3; tentatively, D is TRBD1 (6 bases). The CDR3 consists of 16 residues. V was clipped by 1 base and J by 4 bases, with 15 bases between them. Germline-derived CDR1 and CDR2 are SGHTA and FQGTGA. The CDR3, as DNA: TGTGCCAGCAGCTTAAAGGGCAGGGGTACCGCAGATACGCAGTATTTT. It encodes CASSLKGRGTADTQYF. Complete variable domain (other parts from reference TRBV7-3 and TRBJ2-3): GAGVSQTPSNKVTEKGKYVELRCDPISGHTALYWYRQSLGQGPEFLIYFQGTGAADDSGLPNDRFFAVRPEGSVSTLKIQRTERGDSAVYLCASSLKGRGTADTQYFGPGTRLTVL.

This chain uses TRBV7-2 with TRBJ2-5, with D possibly being TRBD2 (5 bases). This CDR3 is 17 amino acids long. Trimming shortened V by 2 bases and J by 2 bases, and 18 bases separated the two germline ends. The germline CDR1 and CDR2 sequences are SGHTA and FQGNSA. CDR3 DNA: TGTGCCAGCAGCTTATTGTGGCGGGCCCGAGGGCAAGAGACCCAGTACTTC. Translated: CASSLLWRARGQETQYF.

This clone has more than one count but fewer than ten. The chain links TRBV4-1 to TRBJ1-5; D uncertain. The ends were cut back, 4 bases at V and 5 bases at J, with 18 bases in the middle. Germline V CDR1 and CDR2: MGHRA, YSYEKL. This CDR3 comprises 16 residues. CDR3 in amino acids: CASSPNPADGDQPQHF. Written as DNA, the CDR3 is TGCGCCAGCAGCCCAAACCCCGCCGACGGCGATCAGCCCCAGCATTTT.

This clone was found a few times. The CDR3, as DNA: TGTGCCAGCAGCCCTGGACACCGGAACACTGAAGCTTTCTTT. Its translation is CASSPGHRNTEAFF. The V and J genes are TRBV7-3 and TRBJ1-1, with D possibly matching TRBD1 (5 bases). The germline V and J ends were trimmed by 5 bases and 1 base, with 11 bases remaining between them. The V gene's germline CDR1 is SGHTA and CDR2 FQGTGA. This CDR3 is 14 amino acids long.

The V gene is TRBV7-8, the J gene TRBJ2-1, with D hard to call. The CDR3 has 13 residues. The germline V gene encodes CDR1 SGHVS and CDR2 FQNEAQ. V lost 2 bases to trimming and J lost 3 bases, with 5 bases between them. The CDR3 DNA sequence: TGTGCCAGCAGCTTACTAAACTACAATGAGCAGTTCTTC. Translation gives CASSLLNYNEQFF.

This clone came up a few times. J is TRBJ2-2 and V is TRBV7-2; a possible D gene is TRBD2 (6 bases). This CDR3 comprises 14 residues. Germline loops: CDR1 SGHTA, CDR2 FQGNSA. Trimming removed 2 bases at V and 7 bases at J, with 11 bases between. CDR3 DNA: TGTGCCAGCAGCTTAAGGACTATTAGCGGGGAGCTGTTTTTT. Residues: CASSLRTISGELFF.

J is TRBJ1-2 and V is TRBV6-5, with D hard to call. Trimming cost V 4 bases and J 5 bases, with 11 bases left between them. CDR3 length: 13 residues. Germline lookup yields CDR1 MNHEY and CDR2 SVGAGI. CDR3: CASSSQKGYGYTF. CDR3 DNA: TGTGCCAGCAGTTCCCAGAAAGGGTATGGCTACACCTTC.

This clone was detected a few times. The chain links TRBV30 to TRBJ2-7; D is perhaps TRBD1 or TRBD2 (5 bases each). The CDR3 extends over 12 amino acids. Between the trimmed V and J ends, which lost 5 bases and 4 bases, there was a span of 12 bases. Looked up from germline, CDR1 is GTSNPN and CDR2 is SVGIG (reference sequence). CDR3 residues: CAWRQEGYEQYF. CDR3 sequence (DNA): TGTGCCTGGCGCCAAGAGGGGTACGAGCAGTACTTC.

This clone appeared a few times. This CDR3 reads CASHRGTLGYTF. For the CDR3, the DNA is TGTGCCAGCCACCGGGGGACACTTGGCTACACCTTC. V gene TRBV28 combines with J gene TRBJ1-2; the D gene is possibly TRBD1 (6 bases). Germline CDR1 is MDHEN and CDR2 is SYDVKM. This CDR3 region has 12 residues. Trimming removed 8 bases at V and 7 bases at J, with 14 bases between.